This T cell receptor (beta chain) derives from a study of blood T cells in healthy people across ages. General study results and limits: Because donor CMV status was unknown, expanded clonotype changes were possibly confounded.

CDR1 is SEHNR and CDR2 is FQNEAQ in the germline V gene (reference sequence). Trimming took 5 bases from V and 9 from J, leaving 17 bases between them. The CDR3 extends over 15 amino acids. Each donor was a healthy Caucasian individual from Russia, aged about 6 to 95. A second PCR of roughly 7 to 11 cycles used a sample-barcoded 5' primer and a J-beta primer mix. Each cDNA molecule carried a tag from a template-switch adaptor that contained 12 random nucleotides. A single record per CDR3 protein comes from TCRdb applying MiXCR to the 5' RACE reads. Among 850,000 or so distinct CDR3 sequences listed, about 30% were seen once. This clonotype was counted between two and nine times. Its antigen is as yet unknown.

The rearrangement joins TRBV7-9 to TRBJ1-6, with D maybe TRBD1 (5 bases). The sequenced sample was blood. The TCR originated in a woman older than 75 in good health. CDR3 sequence: CASSPSAGGVSPLHF. CDR3 sequence (DNA): TGTGCCAGCAGCCCTTCAGCGGGGGGAGTTTCACCCCTCCACTTT.